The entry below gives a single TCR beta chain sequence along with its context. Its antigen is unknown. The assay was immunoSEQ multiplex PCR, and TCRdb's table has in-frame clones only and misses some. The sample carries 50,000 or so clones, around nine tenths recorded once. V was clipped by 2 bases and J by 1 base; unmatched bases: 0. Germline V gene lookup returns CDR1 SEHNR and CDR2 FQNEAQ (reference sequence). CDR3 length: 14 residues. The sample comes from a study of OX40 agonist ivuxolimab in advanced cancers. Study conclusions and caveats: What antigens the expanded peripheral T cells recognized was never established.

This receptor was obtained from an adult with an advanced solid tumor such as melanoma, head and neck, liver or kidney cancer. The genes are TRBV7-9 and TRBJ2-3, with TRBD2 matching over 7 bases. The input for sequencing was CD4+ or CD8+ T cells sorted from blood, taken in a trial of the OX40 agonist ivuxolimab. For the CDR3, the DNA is TGTGCCAGCAGCTTACTAGCGGGCACAGATACGCAGTATTTT. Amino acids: CASSLLAGTDTQYF.